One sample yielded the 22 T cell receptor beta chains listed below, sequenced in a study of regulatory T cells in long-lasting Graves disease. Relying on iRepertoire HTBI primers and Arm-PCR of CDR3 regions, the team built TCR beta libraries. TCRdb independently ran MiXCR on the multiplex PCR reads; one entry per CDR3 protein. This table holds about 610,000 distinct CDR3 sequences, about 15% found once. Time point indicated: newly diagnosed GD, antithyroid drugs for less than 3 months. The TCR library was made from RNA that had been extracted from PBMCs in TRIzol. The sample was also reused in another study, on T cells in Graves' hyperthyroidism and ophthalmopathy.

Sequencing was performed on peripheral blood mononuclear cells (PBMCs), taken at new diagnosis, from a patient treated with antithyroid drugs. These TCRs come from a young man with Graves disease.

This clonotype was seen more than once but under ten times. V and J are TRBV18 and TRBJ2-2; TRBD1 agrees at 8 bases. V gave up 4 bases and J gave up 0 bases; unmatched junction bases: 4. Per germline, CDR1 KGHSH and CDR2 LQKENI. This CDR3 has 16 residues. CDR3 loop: CASSLLRGPNTGELFF. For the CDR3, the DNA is TGTGCCAGCTCACTACTCAGGGGGCCGAACACCGGGGAGCTGTTTTTT.

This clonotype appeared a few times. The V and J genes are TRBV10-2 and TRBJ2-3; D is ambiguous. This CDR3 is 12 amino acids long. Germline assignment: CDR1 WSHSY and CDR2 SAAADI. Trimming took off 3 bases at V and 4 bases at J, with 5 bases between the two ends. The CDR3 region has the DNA TGCGCCAGCAGTGATCAGGCAGATACGCAGTATTTT. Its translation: CASSDQADTQYF.

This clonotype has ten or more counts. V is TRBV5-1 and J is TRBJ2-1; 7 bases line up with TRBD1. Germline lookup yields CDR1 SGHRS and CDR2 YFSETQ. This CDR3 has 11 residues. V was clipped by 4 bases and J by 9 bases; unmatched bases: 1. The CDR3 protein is CASSRGPEQFF. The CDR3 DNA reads TGCGCCAGCAGCAGGGGGCCTGAGCAGTTCTTC.

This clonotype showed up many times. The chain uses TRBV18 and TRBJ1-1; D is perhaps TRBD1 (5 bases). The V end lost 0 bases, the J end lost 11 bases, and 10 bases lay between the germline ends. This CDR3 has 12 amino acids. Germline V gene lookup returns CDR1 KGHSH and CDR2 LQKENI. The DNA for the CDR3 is TGTGCCAGCTCACCACCTACGGGGGATGCTTTCTTT. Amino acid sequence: CASSPPTGDAFF.

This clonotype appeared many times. The CDR3 coding sequence is TGTGCCAGCAGCACTCCTACAACGAACAATGAGCAGTTCTTC. This gives the protein CASSTPTTNNEQFF. V usage is TRBV28 and J usage is TRBJ2-1; no clear D. CDR1 is MDHEN and CDR2 is SYDVKM in the germline V gene. CDR3 length: 14 amino acids. The V end was cut by 6 bases, the J end by 5 bases, with 14 bases between.

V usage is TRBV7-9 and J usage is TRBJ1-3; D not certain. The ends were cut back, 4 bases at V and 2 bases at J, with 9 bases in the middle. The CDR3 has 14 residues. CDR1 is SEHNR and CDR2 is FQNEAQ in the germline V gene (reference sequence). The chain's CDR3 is CASSSLEAGNTIYF. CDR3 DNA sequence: TGTGCCAGCAGCTCACTCGAGGCTGGAAACACCATATATTTT.

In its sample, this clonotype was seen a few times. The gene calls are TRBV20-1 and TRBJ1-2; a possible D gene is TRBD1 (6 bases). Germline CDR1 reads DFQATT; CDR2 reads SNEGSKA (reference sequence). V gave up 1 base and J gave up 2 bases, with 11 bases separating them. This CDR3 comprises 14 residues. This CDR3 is CSARGAGANYGYTF. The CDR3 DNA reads TGCAGTGCTAGAGGTGCAGGGGCGAACTATGGCTACACCTTC.

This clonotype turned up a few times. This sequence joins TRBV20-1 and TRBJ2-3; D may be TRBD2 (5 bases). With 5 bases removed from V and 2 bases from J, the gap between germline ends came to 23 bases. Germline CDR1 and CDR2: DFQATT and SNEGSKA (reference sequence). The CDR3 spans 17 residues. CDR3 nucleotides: TGCAGTGCTCGTGGGGTCGGACTCTTGCTCCCCACAGATACGCAGTATTTT. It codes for CSARGVGLLLPTDTQYF.

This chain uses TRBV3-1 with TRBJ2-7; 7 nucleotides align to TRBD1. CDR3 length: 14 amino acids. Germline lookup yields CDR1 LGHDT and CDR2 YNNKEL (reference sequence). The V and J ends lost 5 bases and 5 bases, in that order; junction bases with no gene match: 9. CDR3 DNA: TGTGCCAGCAGCTACGCCGGGACAGCGCACGAGCAGTACTTC. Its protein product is CASSYAGTAHEQYF.

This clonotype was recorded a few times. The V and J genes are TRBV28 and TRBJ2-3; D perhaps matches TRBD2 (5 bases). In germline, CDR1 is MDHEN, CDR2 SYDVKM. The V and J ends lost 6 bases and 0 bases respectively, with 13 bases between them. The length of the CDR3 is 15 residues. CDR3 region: CASSHRGYSTDTQYF. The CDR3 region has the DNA TGTGCCAGCAGCCATCGGGGTTATAGCACAGATACGCAGTATTTT.

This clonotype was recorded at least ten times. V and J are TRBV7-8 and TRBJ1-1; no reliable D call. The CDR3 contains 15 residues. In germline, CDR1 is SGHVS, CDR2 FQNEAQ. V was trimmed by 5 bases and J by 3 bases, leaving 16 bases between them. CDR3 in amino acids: CASSPRITVYTEAFF. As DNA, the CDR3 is TGTGCCAGCAGCCCTAGAATTACAGTTTACACTGAAGCTTTCTTT. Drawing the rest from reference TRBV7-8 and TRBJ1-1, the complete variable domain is GAGVSQSPRYKVAKRGQDVALRCDPISGHVSLFWYQQALGQGPEFLTYFQNEAQLDKSGLPSDRFFAERPEGSVSTLKIQRTQQEDSAVYLCASSPRITVYTEAFFGQGTRLTVV.

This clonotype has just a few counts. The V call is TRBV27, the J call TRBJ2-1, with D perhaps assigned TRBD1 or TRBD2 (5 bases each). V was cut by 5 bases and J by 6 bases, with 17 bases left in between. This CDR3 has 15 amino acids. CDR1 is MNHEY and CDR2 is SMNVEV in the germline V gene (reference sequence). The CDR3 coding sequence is TGTGCCAGCAGTCCGCACGGGGCGCGAGGCAATGAGCAGTTCTTC. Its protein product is CASSPHGARGNEQFF.

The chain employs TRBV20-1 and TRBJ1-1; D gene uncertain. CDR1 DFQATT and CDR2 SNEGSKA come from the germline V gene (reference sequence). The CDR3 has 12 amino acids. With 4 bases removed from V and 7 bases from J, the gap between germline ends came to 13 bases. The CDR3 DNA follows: TGCAGTGCTACCCCGACACTACTTGAAGCTTTCTTT. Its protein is CSATPTLLEAFF.

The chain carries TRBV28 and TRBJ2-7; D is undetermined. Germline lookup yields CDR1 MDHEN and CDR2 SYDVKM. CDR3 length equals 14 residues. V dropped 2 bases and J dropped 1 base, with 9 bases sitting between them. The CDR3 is CASSLVVLSYEQYF. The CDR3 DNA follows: TGTGCCAGCAGTTTAGTAGTGTTGTCCTACGAGCAGTACTTC.

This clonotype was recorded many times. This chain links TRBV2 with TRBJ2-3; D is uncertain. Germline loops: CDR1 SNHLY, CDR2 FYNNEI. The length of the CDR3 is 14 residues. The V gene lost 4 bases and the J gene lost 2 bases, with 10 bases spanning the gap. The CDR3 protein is CASSGIPYTDTQYF. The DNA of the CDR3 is TGTGCCAGCAGTGGGATACCCTACACAGATACGCAGTATTTT.

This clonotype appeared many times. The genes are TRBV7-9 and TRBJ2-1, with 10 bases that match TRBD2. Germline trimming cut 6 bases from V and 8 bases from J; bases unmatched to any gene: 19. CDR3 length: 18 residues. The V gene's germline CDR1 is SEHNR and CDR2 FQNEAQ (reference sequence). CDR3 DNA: TGTGCCAGCAGGGTAAAACTTAGGCTAGCGGGAGCTAAGGATGAGCAGTTCTTC. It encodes CASRVKLRLAGAKDEQFF.

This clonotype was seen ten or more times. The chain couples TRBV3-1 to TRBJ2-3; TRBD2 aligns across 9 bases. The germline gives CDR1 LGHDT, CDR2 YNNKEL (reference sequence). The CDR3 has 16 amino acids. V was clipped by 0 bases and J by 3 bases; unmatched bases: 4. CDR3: CASSQDRLAGTDTQYF. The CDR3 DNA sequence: TGTGCCAGCAGCCAAGATCGCCTAGCGGGAACAGATACGCAGTATTTT.

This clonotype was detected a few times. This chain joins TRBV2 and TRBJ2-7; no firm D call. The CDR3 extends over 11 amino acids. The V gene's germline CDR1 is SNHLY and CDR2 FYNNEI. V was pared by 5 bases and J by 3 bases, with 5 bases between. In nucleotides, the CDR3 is TGTGCCAGCAGTAAAATCTACGAGCAGTACTTC. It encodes CASSKIYEQYF.

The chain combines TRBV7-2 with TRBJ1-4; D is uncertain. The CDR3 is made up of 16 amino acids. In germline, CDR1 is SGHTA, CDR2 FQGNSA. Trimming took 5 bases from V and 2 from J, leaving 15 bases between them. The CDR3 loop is CASSPWTARTNEKLFF. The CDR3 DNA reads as TGTGCCAGCAGCCCCTGGACGGCAAGGACTAATGAAAAACTGTTTTTT.

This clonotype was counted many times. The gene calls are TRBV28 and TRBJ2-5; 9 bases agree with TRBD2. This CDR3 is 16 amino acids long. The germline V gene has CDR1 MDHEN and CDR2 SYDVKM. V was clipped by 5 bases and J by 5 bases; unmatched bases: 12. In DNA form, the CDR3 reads TGTGCCAGCAGTCTGGGGGTAGCGGGAGAAGGGGAGACCCAGTACTTC. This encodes CASSLGVAGEGETQYF.

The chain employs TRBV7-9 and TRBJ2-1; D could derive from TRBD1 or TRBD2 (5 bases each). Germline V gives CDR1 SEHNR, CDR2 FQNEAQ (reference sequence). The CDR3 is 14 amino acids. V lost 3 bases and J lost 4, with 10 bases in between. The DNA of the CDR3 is TGTGCCAGCAGCTTCAAGGGACCATACAATGAGCAGTTCTTC. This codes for CASSFKGPYNEQFF.

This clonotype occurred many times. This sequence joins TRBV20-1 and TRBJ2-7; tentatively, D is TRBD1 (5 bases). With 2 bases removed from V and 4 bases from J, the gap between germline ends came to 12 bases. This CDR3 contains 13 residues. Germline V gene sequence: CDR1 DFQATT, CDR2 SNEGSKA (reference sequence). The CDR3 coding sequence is TGCAGTGCTAGATCCCCAACAGGATACGAGCAGTACTTC. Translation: CSARSPTGYEQYF.